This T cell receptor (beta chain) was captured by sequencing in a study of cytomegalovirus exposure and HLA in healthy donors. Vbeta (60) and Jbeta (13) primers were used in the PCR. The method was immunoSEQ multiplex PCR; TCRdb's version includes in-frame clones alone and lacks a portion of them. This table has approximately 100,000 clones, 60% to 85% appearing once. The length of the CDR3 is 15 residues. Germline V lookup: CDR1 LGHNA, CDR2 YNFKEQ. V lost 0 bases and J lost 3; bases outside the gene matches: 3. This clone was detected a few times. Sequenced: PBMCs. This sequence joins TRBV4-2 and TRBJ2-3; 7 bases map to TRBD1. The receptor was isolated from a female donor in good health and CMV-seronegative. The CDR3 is CASSQDHRGTDTQYF. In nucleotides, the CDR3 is TGTGCCAGCAGCCAAGATCACAGGGGAACAGATACGCAGTATTTT.